These 15 T cell receptor beta chains were sequenced from one sample in a study of T cell changes during pregnancy in multiple sclerosis (dated 2019 in TCRdb). The method was the immunoSEQ multiplex PCR assay. The source is immuneACCESS, and TCRdb retained only in-frame sequences with V and J called. Part of the clones is not carried over; for the studies checked, unresolved V genes explain less than half of this, and the remainder is unexplained. In this sample the table shows roughly 89,000 clones, 94% of which occur a single time. Clones ranked in the top ten supply approximately 2.2% of the sample. Sequenced material: peripheral blood, taken in the third trimester of pregnancy. Source of these receptors: a female donor with multiple sclerosis, enrolled in a pregnancy study.

The chain uses TRBV6-1 and TRBJ2-7; TRBD2 is a possible D gene (7 bases). CDR1 MNHNS and CDR2 SASEGT come from the germline V gene. CDR3 length: 14 amino acids. The V and J ends lost 7 bases and 4 bases respectively, with 17 bases between them. Here the CDR3 DNA reads TGTGCCAGCAAGGTGGGGGGGGCGGGATACGAGCAGTACTTC. Amino acid sequence: CASKVGGAGYEQYF.

The chain combines TRBV27 with TRBJ2-1; D not certain. The CDR3 runs 14 residues. CDR1 and CDR2 (germline): MNHEY, SMNVEV (reference sequence). Deletions cut 10 bases from V and 2 bases from J, with 15 bases between. The CDR3 protein is CATTQYSPYNEQFF. The CDR3 DNA sequence: TGTGCCACCACCCAATATAGCCCCTACAATGAGCAGTTCTTC.

CDR3 loop: CASSLIERATATDTQYF. The CDR3 coding sequence is TGTGCCAGCAGCCTCATTGAGAGGGCCACGGCCACAGATACGCAGTATTTT. This chain links TRBV7-9 with TRBJ2-3; the D gene is possibly TRBD2 (5 bases). The V end lost 5 bases, the J end lost 2 bases, and 20 bases lay between the germline ends. The CDR3 loop spans 17 amino acids. Looked up from germline, CDR1 is SEHNR and CDR2 is FQNEAQ (reference sequence). The full variable domain, in which reference TRBV7-9 and TRBJ2-3 provide the parts outside the CDR3, is DTGVSQNPRHKITKRGQNVTFRCDPISEHNRLYWYRQTLGQGPEFLTYFQNEAQLEKSRLLSDRFSAERPKGSFSTLEIQRTEQGDSAMYLCASSLIERATATDTQYFGPGTRLTVL.

A single count supports this clone. This chain joins TRBV6-1 and TRBJ2-3, with D perhaps TRBD2 (6 bases). Germline CDR1 is MNHNS and CDR2 is SASEGT. The CDR3 covers 16 residues. Trimming removed 4 bases at V and 1 base at J, with 15 bases between. The CDR3 DNA follows: TGTGCCAGCAGTGCCCGGGGTAGCGGAGGCACAGATACGCAGTATTTT. Translating it yields CASSARGSGGTDTQYF.

The rearrangement joins TRBV30 to TRBJ1-2, with D hard to call. The CDR3 is 12 amino acids. Per the germline V gene, CDR1 is GTSNPN and CDR2 is SVGIG (reference sequence). V lost 4 bases, J lost 2 bases, and 8 bases lay in between. CDR3 DNA: TGTGCCTGGAAGCTAGGAAACTATGGCTACACCTTC. Protein: CAWKLGNYGYTF.

The J gene is TRBJ2-3, the V gene TRBV28; D perhaps matches TRBD1 (5 bases). Germline V gene lookup returns CDR1 MDHEN and CDR2 SYDVKM. This CDR3 comprises 13 residues. V lost 6 bases, J lost 4 bases, and 11 bases lay in between. The CDR3 DNA reads as TGTGCCAGCAGGCTTCAGGGTGCAGATACGCAGTATTTT. This encodes CASRLQGADTQYF.

The chain links TRBV5-6 to TRBJ2-1; 10 bases fit TRBD2. The CDR3 is 15 residues long. The V gene end was trimmed by 0 bases and the J gene end by 7 bases; junction bases not matched to a gene: 4. Germline values: CDR1 SGHDT, CDR2 YYEEEE. The CDR3 region has the DNA TGTGCCAGCAGCTTGGTCCTAGCGGGAGTAAATGAGCAGTTCTTC. Residues: CASSLVLAGVNEQFF.

The chain combines TRBV6-5 with TRBJ2-2; TRBD2 matches 7 bases. V gave up 4 bases and J gave up 6 bases; unmatched junction bases: 8. CDR1 and CDR2 (germline): MNHEY, SVGAGI. The CDR3 totals 15 residues. In DNA, the CDR3 is TGTGCCAGCAGTTCGTCTTGGGGGAGGGCCGGGGAGCTGTTTTTT. Amino acids: CASSSSWGRAGELFF.

The genes are TRBV5-4 and TRBJ2-1; D is unclear. Trimming stripped 6 bases from V and 8 bases from J, with 18 bases between. Germline CDR1 reads SGHNT; CDR2 reads YYREEE (reference sequence). The CDR3 is 14 amino acids. The CDR3 here is CASNDPFHRDEQFF. CDR3 DNA sequence: TGTGCCAGCAACGATCCTTTTCACCGGGATGAGCAGTTCTTC. Supplemented by reference TRBV5-4 and TRBJ2-1, the full variable domain reads ETGVTQSPTHLIKTRGQQVTLRCSSQSGHNTVSWYQQALGQGPQFIFQYYREEENGRGNFPPRFSGLQFPNYSSELNVNALELDDSALYLCASNDPFHRDEQFFGPGTRLTVL.

In nucleotides, the CDR3 is TGCGCCAGCAGCCAAGAGCGGCAAAATGCCTACGAGCAGTACTTC. The encoded protein is CASSQERQNAYEQYF. V is TRBV4-1 and J is TRBJ2-7; D is undetermined. V dropped 0 bases and J dropped 2 bases, with 11 bases sitting between them. Germline values: CDR1 MGHRA, CDR2 YSYEKL. This CDR3 region has 15 residues.

The V gene is TRBV7-2, the J gene TRBJ2-7; possible D gene TRBD2, 5 bases. Trimming removed 5 bases from V and 2 bases from J, with 7 bases in between. CDR1 is SGHTA and CDR2 is FQGNSA in the germline V gene. The CDR3 has 12 amino acids. CDR3 loop: CASSKEAYEQYF. CDR3 nucleotides: TGTGCCAGCAGCAAGGAGGCCTACGAGCAGTACTTC.

V and J are TRBV10-3 and TRBJ2-1; the match to TRBD1 covers 8 bases. The germline gives CDR1 ENHRY, CDR2 SYGVKD. The CDR3 runs 14 residues. The junction had 12 bases not matched to a gene; V was cut back by 7 bases and J by 10 bases. CDR3 region: CAITDRAALGEQFF. CDR3 sequence (DNA): TGTGCCATCACGGACAGGGCAGCCCTTGGGGAGCAGTTCTTC.

This chain joins TRBV2 and TRBJ1-4; D remains unclear. The CDR3 contains 15 residues. Germline V gene data show CDR1 as SNHLY and CDR2 as FYNNEI. Trimming shortened V by 1 base and J by 0 bases, and 6 bases separated the two germline ends. The CDR3 region has the DNA TGTGCCAGCAGTGAAGGAACTTCAACTAATGAAAAACTGTTTTTT. Residues: CASSEGTSTNEKLFF.

This clone showed up just once. The CDR3 DNA is TGCAGCGTTGAGGAGACAGGGGTCCCTCCGCAGTACTTC. It translates to CSVEETGVPPQYF. The chain is built from TRBV29-1 and TRBJ2-7; 8 positions match TRBD1. The germline V gene encodes CDR1 SQVTM and CDR2 ANQGSEA. V was clipped by 3 bases and J by 9 bases; unmatched bases: 10. CDR3 length equals 13 residues.

V gene TRBV7-6 combines with J gene TRBJ2-1, with 10 bases lining up with TRBD2. The CDR3 is 16 residues long. Germline V CDR1 and CDR2: SGHVS, FNYEAQ. Trimming removed 7 bases from V and 6 bases from J; junction bases left unmatched: 12. Here the CDR3 DNA reads TGTGCCAGCATCATAGGGGCTAGCGGGGGAATCAATGAGCAGTTCTTC. This translates into CASIIGASGGINEQFF.